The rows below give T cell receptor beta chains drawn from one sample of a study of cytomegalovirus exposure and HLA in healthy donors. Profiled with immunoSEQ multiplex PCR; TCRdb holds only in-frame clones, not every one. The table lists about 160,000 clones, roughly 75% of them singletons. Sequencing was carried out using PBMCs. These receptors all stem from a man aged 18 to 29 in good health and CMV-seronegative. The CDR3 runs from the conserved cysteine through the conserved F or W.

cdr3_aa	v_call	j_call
CSARMIAWQYF	TRBV20-1	TRBJ2-7
CASSPRTSGPVYNEQFF	TRBV28	TRBJ2-1
CASSSRWGGNHEAFF	TRBV5-1	TRBJ1-1
CASGDFRNSPLHF	TRBV28	TRBJ1-6
CASSPGTIFSYEQYF	TRBV5-6	TRBJ2-7
CASSQDHLQGSNSPLHF	TRBV4-1	TRBJ1-6
CASSPRVPFTEAFF	TRBV27	TRBJ1-1
CASSSHPPPKLRAYEQYF	TRBV7-6	TRBJ2-7
CASSEAPRASDVGELFF	TRBV2	TRBJ2-2
CASSPGTSGRGEQFF	TRBV5-1	TRBJ2-1
CASSLNAGTGVYEQYF	TRBV27	TRBJ2-7
CASSAEAGQYF	TRBV7-2	TRBJ2-7
CASSTGTETQYF	TRBV18	TRBJ2-5
CASSSAGGANEQFF	TRBV7-6	TRBJ2-1
CASSSLGWEATNEKLFF	TRBV27	TRBJ1-4
CASRWETEKLFF	TRBV28	TRBJ1-4
CASSLRPSGVLLSTDTQYF	TRBV5-1	TRBJ2-3
CASRTGGANTGELFF	TRBV6-5	TRBJ2-2
CASIGGNEQFF	TRBV5-1	TRBJ2-1
CASSIGTRDNEQFF	TRBV7-8	TRBJ2-1
CASSHTGSQAGEQYF	TRBV5-5	TRBJ2-7
CASSLVDQALPHNTQYF	TRBV5-6	TRBJ2-3
CASSYRAGGPDTQYF	TRBV5-5	TRBJ2-3
CASSLARGDRGLSF	TRBV7-8	TRBJ2-7
CASSLVLFGRGPGGYTF	TRBV5-1	TRBJ1-2
CASTISGLGNEKLFF	TRBV28	TRBJ1-4